This passage covers 24 T cell receptor beta chains from one sample sequenced in a study of blood T cell repertoires in COVID-19. This table comes from immunoSEQ multiplex PCR, and its TCRdb copy is limited to in-frame clones, with some not included. The sample has about 260,000 clones; 88% are singletons. Sequenced input: peripheral blood. Receptors were obtained from a man aged 60 to 69 who had recovered from COVID-19.

CDR3 DNA: TGCGCCAGCAGTCAGGGGCCGGATTCACCCCTCCACTTT. This encodes CASSQGPDSPLHF. V gene TRBV10-2 combines with J gene TRBJ1-6; D may be TRBD1 (6 bases). This CDR3 region has 13 residues. CDR1 is WSHSY, CDR2 SAAADI, per germline. The V end lost 5 bases, the J end lost 8 bases, and 10 bases lay between the germline ends.

The V and J genes are TRBV9 and TRBJ2-5, with 11 positions matching TRBD2. Germline V gene sequence: CDR1 SGDLS, CDR2 YYNGEE. The CDR3 has 17 residues. With 1 base clipped from V and 1 base from J, the junction kept 6 bases outside the gene matches. In nucleotides, the CDR3 is TGTGCCAGCAGCGTAAGTTTCGGACTAGCGGGCCAAGAGACCCAGTACTTC. Translating gives CASSVSFGLAGQETQYF. The full variable domain, with the rest looked up from reference TRBV9 and TRBJ2-5, is DSGVTQTPKHLITATGQRVTLRCSPRSGDLSVYWYQQSLDQGLQFLIQYYNGEERAKGNILERFSAQQFPDLHSELNLSSLELGDSALYFCASSVSFGLAGQETQYFGPGTRLLVL.

This clone appeared once. This rearrangement joins TRBV7-2 to TRBJ2-2; the match to TRBD2 covers 8 bases. J gave up 4 bases and V 1 base, and 2 bases lay outside the gene matches. From germline, CDR1 is SGHTA and CDR2 FQGNSA. CDR3 length: 15 residues. The DNA of the CDR3 is TGTGCCAGCAGCTTAGAAGCGGGGGTCACCGGGGAGCTGTTTTTT. Residues: CASSLEAGVTGELFF.

This rearrangement joins TRBV5-4 to TRBJ1-5; weak D call: TRBD1 (6 bases). The CDR3 extends over 14 amino acids. Trimming took 10 bases from V and 4 from J, leaving 18 bases between them. Germline V gene sequence: CDR1 SGHNT, CDR2 YYREEE (reference sequence). The CDR3 DNA reads as TGTGCCTACACCGCAGGGGCCGAAAATCAGCCCCAGCATTTT. Protein: CAYTAGAENQPQHF.

V usage is TRBV7-9 and J usage is TRBJ1-4; 7 bases are shared with TRBD1. Per germline, CDR1 SEHNR and CDR2 FQNEAQ (reference sequence). The CDR3 totals 16 residues. The trim removed 3 bases at V and 2 bases at J, leaving 6 bases unmatched. This CDR3 is CASSFGTVMTNEKLFF. DNA of the CDR3: TGTGCCAGCAGCTTTGGGACAGTTATGACTAATGAAAAACTGTTTTTT. Full variable domain (outside the CDR3, taken from reference TRBV7-9 and TRBJ1-4): DTGVSQNPRHKITKRGQNVTFRCDPISEHNRLYWYRQTLGQGPEFLTYFQNEAQLEKSRLLSDRFSAERPKGSFSTLEIQRTEQGDSAMYLCASSFGTVMTNEKLFFGSGTQLSVL.

The J gene is TRBJ2-2, the V gene TRBV19; D is unresolved. There are 14 residues in the CDR3. Germline CDR1 reads LNHDA; CDR2 reads SQIVND (reference sequence). The ends were cut back, 1 base at V and 1 base at J, with 4 bases in the middle. CDR3 sequence (DNA): TGTGCCAGTAGTATAGGGAGGAACACCGGGGAGCTGTTTTTT. Translating gives CASSIGRNTGELFF.

The chain recombines TRBV27 with TRBJ2-5; 11 nucleotides match TRBD1. J gave up 5 bases and V 5 bases, and 7 bases lay outside the gene matches. This CDR3 comprises 15 residues. The germline V gene encodes CDR1 MNHEY and CDR2 SMNVEV (reference sequence). For the CDR3, the DNA is TGTGCCAGCAGTCCCGGGACAGGGGGTGTGGAGACCCAGTACTTC. Residues: CASSPGTGGVETQYF.

The CDR3: CASSLYSNSYEQYF. CDR3 nucleotides: TGCGCCAGCAGCTTGTACAGTAACTCCTACGAGCAGTACTTC. This chain links TRBV5-1 with TRBJ2-7; D gene unclear. Germline V lookup: CDR1 SGHRS, CDR2 YFSETQ. The V end was cut by 1 base, the J end by 0 bases, with 8 bases between. The CDR3 contains 14 residues.

This chain links TRBV10-2 with TRBJ1-1; D is undetermined. CDR1 is WSHSY and CDR2 is SAAADI in the germline V gene. V lost 6 bases and J 2 bases, leaving 4 bases between the germline ends. There are 11 residues in the CDR3. The CDR3 reads CASSINTEAFF. The CDR3, as DNA: TGCGCCAGCAGCATTAACACTGAAGCTTTCTTT.

In this sample, this clone turned up once. The chain combines TRBV6-5 with TRBJ1-5, with TRBD1 matching 7 bases. Losses at the gene ends were 4 bases for V and 2 bases for J; bases not matched to a gene: 8. Germline CDR1 reads MNHEY; CDR2 reads SVGAGI. CDR3 length equals 16 residues. CDR3 amino acids: CASSSSAGGRNQPQHF. The CDR3 DNA is TGTGCCAGCAGTTCCTCGGCAGGGGGTCGCAATCAGCCCCAGCATTTT.

V gene TRBV4-2 combines with J gene TRBJ1-2; 9 nucleotides agree with TRBD1. Germline CDR1 LGHNA, CDR2 YNFKEQ. Trimming cost V 0 bases and J 1 base; bases outside gene matches: 6. The CDR3 runs 17 residues. CDR3 sequence: CASSQDTGGSNNYGYTF. CDR3 in DNA: TGTGCCAGCAGCCAAGATACAGGGGGCTCAAATAACTATGGCTACACCTTC.

This chain's CDR3 is CASSLQGRGNSPLHF. Here the CDR3 DNA reads TGTGCCAGCAGCTTACAGGGGAGAGGTAATTCACCCCTCCACTTT. The rearrangement links TRBV7-9 to TRBJ1-6, with a weak D call TRBD1 (6 bases). Trimming removed 2 bases at V and 6 bases at J, with 11 bases between. The CDR3 spans 15 residues. The germline CDR1 and CDR2 sequences are SEHNR and FQNEAQ (reference sequence).

This chain connects TRBV20-1 to TRBJ2-7, with 7 bases identical to TRBD1. The V gene end was trimmed by 3 bases and the J gene end by 6 bases; junction bases not matched to a gene: 17. Germline CDR1 DFQATT, CDR2 SNEGSKA (reference sequence). CDR3 size: 16 residues. The CDR3 nucleotides are TGCAGTGCTAGTTCCCCCTTTTTGAAGGGGGCCAGCGAGCAGTACTTC. The encoded protein is CSASSPFLKGASEQYF.

The chain couples TRBV27 to TRBJ2-7; a weak D match, TRBD1 (6 bases). The germline V and J ends were trimmed by 4 bases and 6 bases, with 16 bases remaining between them. From germline, CDR1 is MNHEY and CDR2 SMNVEV (reference sequence). There are 14 residues in the CDR3. The CDR3 spells CASSSGLLGGEQYF. DNA for the CDR3: TGTGCCAGCAGTTCAGGACTCTTAGGGGGCGAGCAGTACTTC.

The table lists this clone with a count of one. The chain joins TRBV5-1 to TRBJ2-2, with 12 bases identical to TRBD2. V dropped 2 bases and J dropped 5; count of bases not matched to a gene: 10. Germline loops: CDR1 SGHRS, CDR2 YFSETQ. The CDR3 runs to 18 residues. The CDR3 bases are TGCGCCAGCAGCTTACTGACTAGCGGGGGCCCGAGGACCGGGGAGCTGTTTTTT. Translation: CASSLLTSGGPRTGELFF.

This sequence joins TRBV5-1 and TRBJ2-3; 7 bases are shared with TRBD2. The V segment lost 2 bases and the J segment 4 bases; nucleotides outside the gene matches: 7. Germline V lookup: CDR1 SGHRS, CDR2 YFSETQ. The CDR3 is 15 amino acids. The CDR3 DNA reads as TGCGCCAGCAGCTTAGGGCGGGGAGGGGCAGATACGCAGTATTTT. This translates into CASSLGRGGADTQYF.

The rearrangement uses TRBV5-6 and TRBJ2-1, with 10 bases fitting TRBD1. CDR1 is SGHDT and CDR2 is YYEEEE in the germline V gene. The CDR3 is made up of 17 amino acids. The ends lost 3 bases at V and 7 bases at J; junction bases unmatched: 13. The CDR3 DNA follows: TGTGCCAGCAGCTACGATATTCGGGACAGGGGATGGAATGAGCAGTTCTTC. Its translation: CASSYDIRDRGWNEQFF.

This clone occurred once. The J gene is TRBJ1-6, the V gene TRBV6-5; the D is unclear. CDR3 length: 15 amino acids. Germline V gene data show CDR1 as MNHEY and CDR2 as SVGAGI. The ends were cut back, 3 bases at V and 9 bases at J, with 15 bases in the middle. Written as DNA, the CDR3 is TGTGCCAGCAGTTATCAGCCAGTAACGGGTTCACCCCTCCACTTT. Amino acids: CASSYQPVTGSPLHF.

The CDR3 coding sequence is TGTGCCAGTACCTTTACCAGGGGTAAGGGTGAAGCTTTCTTT. Its protein is CASTFTRGKGEAFF. The gene calls are TRBV19 and TRBJ1-1; tentatively, D is TRBD1 (6 bases). V lost 7 bases, J lost 7 bases, and 19 bases lay in between. The length of the CDR3 is 14 residues. Germline V gene data show CDR1 as LNHDA and CDR2 as SQIVND (reference sequence).

The rearrangement links TRBV4-1 to TRBJ1-5; D call uncertain. The CDR3 contains 17 residues. V dropped 2 bases and J dropped 0 bases, with 14 bases sitting between them. Germline CDR1 MGHRA, CDR2 YSYEKL. The CDR3 DNA follows: TGCGCCAGCAGCCAAAGCCAGTCGGGTTATAGCAATCAGCCCCAGCATTTT. It yields the protein CASSQSQSGYSNQPQHF.

This chain uses TRBV19 with TRBJ1-1; no clear D. The CDR3 is made up of 13 amino acids. Germline-derived CDR1 and CDR2 are LNHDA and SQIVND (reference sequence). Between the trimmed V and J ends, which lost 7 bases and 5 bases, there was a span of 14 bases. The CDR3 nucleotides are TGTGCCAGTATCCGAGGGTCGTGGACTGAAGCTTTCTTT. It is translated as CASIRGSWTEAFF.

This rearrangement joins TRBV11-2 to TRBJ1-4; D is perhaps TRBD1 (5 bases). The CDR3 length is 15 residues. Germline V CDR1 and CDR2: SGHAT, FQNNGV. Deletions cut 1 base from V and 8 bases from J, with 14 bases between. The DNA of the CDR3 is TGTGCCAGCAGCTTAGGGTCTACAGGTCAAGAAAAACTGTTTTTT. Amino acids: CASSLGSTGQEKLFF.

This clone appeared once. The chain combines TRBV2 with TRBJ2-2, with D tentatively TRBD1 (5 bases). This CDR3 has 14 residues. Germline V gives CDR1 SNHLY, CDR2 FYNNEI. Trimming removed 3 bases at V and 1 base at J, with 6 bases between. The CDR3 reads CASSEGLNTGELFF. The DNA for the CDR3 is TGTGCCAGCAGTGAGGGGCTGAACACCGGGGAGCTGTTTTTT.

The chain recombines TRBV5-1 with TRBJ1-1, with TRBD1 matching over 8 bases. Germline V lookup: CDR1 SGHRS, CDR2 YFSETQ. V gave up 5 bases and J gave up 7 bases; unmatched junction bases: 10. The CDR3 runs 14 residues. CDR3 in DNA: TGCGCCAGCAGTATTACAGGGGGTATCGGTGAAGCTTTCTTT. Translating gives CASSITGGIGEAFF.